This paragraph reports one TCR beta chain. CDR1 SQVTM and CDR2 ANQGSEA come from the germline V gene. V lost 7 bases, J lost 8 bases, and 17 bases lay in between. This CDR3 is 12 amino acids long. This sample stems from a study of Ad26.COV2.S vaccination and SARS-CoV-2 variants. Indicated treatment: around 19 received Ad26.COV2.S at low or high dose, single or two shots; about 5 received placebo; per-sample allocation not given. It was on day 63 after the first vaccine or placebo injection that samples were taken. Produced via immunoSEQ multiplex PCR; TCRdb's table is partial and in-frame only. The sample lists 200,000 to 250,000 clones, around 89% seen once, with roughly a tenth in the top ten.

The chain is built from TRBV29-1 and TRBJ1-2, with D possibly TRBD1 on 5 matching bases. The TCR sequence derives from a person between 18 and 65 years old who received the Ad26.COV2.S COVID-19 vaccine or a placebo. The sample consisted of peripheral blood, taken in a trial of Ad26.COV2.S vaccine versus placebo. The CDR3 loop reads CSEEKTAGGYTF. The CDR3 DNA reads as TGCAGCGAGGAGAAGACAGCGGGAGGCTACACCTTC.